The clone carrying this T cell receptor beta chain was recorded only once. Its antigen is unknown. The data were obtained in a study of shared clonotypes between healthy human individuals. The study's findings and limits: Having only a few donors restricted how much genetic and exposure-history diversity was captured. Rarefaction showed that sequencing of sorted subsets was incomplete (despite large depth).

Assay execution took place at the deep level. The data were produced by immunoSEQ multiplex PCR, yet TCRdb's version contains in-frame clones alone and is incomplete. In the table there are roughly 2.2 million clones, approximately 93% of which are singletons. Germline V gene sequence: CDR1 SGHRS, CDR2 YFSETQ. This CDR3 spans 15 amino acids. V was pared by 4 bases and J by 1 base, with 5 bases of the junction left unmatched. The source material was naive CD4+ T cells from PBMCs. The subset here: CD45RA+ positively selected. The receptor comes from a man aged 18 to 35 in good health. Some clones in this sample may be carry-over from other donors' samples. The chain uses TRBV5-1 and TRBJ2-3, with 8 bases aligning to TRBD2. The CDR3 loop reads CASSRQAGGTDTQYF. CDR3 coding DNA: TGCGCCAGCAGCCGACAAGCGGGAGGCACAGATACGCAGTATTTT.